Shown below are 13 T cell receptor beta chains from a single sample sequenced in a study of regulatory T cells in long-lasting Graves disease. Construction of the TCR beta libraries employed iRepertoire HTBI primers in conjunction with Arm-PCR of CDR3 regions. TCRdb recomputed calls from the multiplex PCR reads with MiXCR, one row per CDR3 protein. The sample lists under 300,000 distinct CDR3 sequences, 20% to 25% seen once, with approximately 13% in the top ten. Time point given: newly diagnosed GD, antithyroid drugs for less than 3 months. Researchers made the TCR library from RNA that was extracted from PBMCs. The sequenced sample was peripheral blood mononuclear cells (PBMCs), obtained at new diagnosis, from a patient treated with antithyroid drugs. The receptors derive from a female donor with Graves disease.

This clonotype was found many times. The chain carries TRBV4-1 and TRBJ1-5, with unresolved D. The CDR3 is made up of 15 amino acids. CDR1 is MGHRA, CDR2 YSYEKL, per germline. The germline V and J ends were trimmed by 2 bases and 0 bases, with 8 bases remaining between them. CDR3 residues: CASSQRTDSNQPQHF. The DNA of the CDR3 is TGCGCCAGCAGCCAAAGGACGGATAGCAATCAGCCCCAGCATTTT.

This clonotype was recorded at least ten times. J is TRBJ1-6 and V is TRBV27, with D unclear. The V and J ends lost 10 bases and 9 bases respectively, with 16 bases between them. This CDR3 region has 13 residues. The germline gives CDR1 MNHEY, CDR2 SMNVEV (reference sequence). The CDR3 here is CAKRGGKSSPLHF. Here the CDR3 DNA reads TGTGCCAAACGGGGAGGGAAGAGTTCACCCCTCCACTTT.

The sample holds many counts of this clonotype. The chain uses TRBV5-1 and TRBJ2-1, with D perhaps TRBD2 (6 bases). The CDR3 is made up of 16 amino acids. V was trimmed by 4 bases and J by 4 bases, leaving 18 bases between them. Germline V lookup: CDR1 SGHRS, CDR2 YFSETQ. The CDR3 is CASSLGGAGFYNEQFF. For the CDR3, the DNA is TGCGCCAGCAGCCTCGGCGGGGCGGGGTTTTACAATGAGCAGTTCTTC.

Many counts were recorded for this clonotype. The chain has TRBV5-1 and TRBJ1-1, with D possibly matching TRBD1 (6 bases). Trimming removed 3 bases at V and 1 base at J, with 13 bases between. CDR3 length: 15 amino acids. The germline CDR1 and CDR2 sequences are SGHRS and YFSETQ. DNA for the CDR3: TGCGCCAGCAGCTCGCCACAGGGCACGAACACTGAAGCTTTCTTT. Translation: CASSSPQGTNTEAFF.

The V and J genes are TRBV7-2 and TRBJ2-7; 7 nucleotides line up with TRBD2. Unmatched junction bases numbered 8, after V lost 5 bases and J lost 7 bases. CDR3 length: 13 residues. Germline lookup yields CDR1 SGHTA and CDR2 FQGNSA. Written as DNA, the CDR3 is TGTGCCAGCAGCCCCAGGCTAGCGGAAGAGCAGTACTTC. Translating gives CASSPRLAEEQYF.

This clonotype came up many times. This chain joins TRBV28 and TRBJ1-5, with unresolved D. CDR3 length: 14 amino acids. The germline CDR1 and CDR2 sequences are MDHEN and SYDVKM. The ends were cut back, 6 bases at V and 0 bases at J, with 9 bases in the middle. CDR3 nucleotide sequence: TGTGCCAGCAGACGACCTAGTAGCAATCAGCCCCAGCATTTT. It translates to CASRRPSSNQPQHF. The variable domain in full, completed from reference TRBV28 and TRBJ1-5, reads DVKVTQSSRYLVKRTGEKVFLECVQDMDHENMFWYRQDPGLGLRLIYFSYDVKMKEKGDIPEGYSVSREKKERFSLILESASTNQTSMYLCASRRPSSNQPQHFGDGTRLSIL.

This clonotype was detected ten times or more. The chain joins TRBV18 to TRBJ1-1; D might be TRBD1 (6 bases). Germline V lookup: CDR1 KGHSH, CDR2 LQKENI. V gave up 5 bases and J gave up 0 bases, with 16 bases separating them. The length of the CDR3 is 16 residues. CDR3 nucleotides: TGTGCCAGCTCAGTAAGAGCCGGGGACATGAACACTGAAGCTTTCTTT. Its translation is CASSVRAGDMNTEAFF.

This clonotype was seen just once. The chain joins TRBV20-1 to TRBJ2-5, with D perhaps TRBD1 or TRBD2 (7 bases each). The CDR3 length is 18 residues. The germline V gene has CDR1 DFQATT and CDR2 SNEGSKA (reference sequence). V was clipped by 2 bases and J by 1 base, with 23 bases between them. CDR3 in amino acids: CSARPPTGRGGGQETQYF. The CDR3 coding sequence is TGCAGTGCTAGACCACCGACAGGGCGGGGAGGGGGCCAAGAGACCCAGTACTTC.

Many counts were recorded for this clonotype. The chain combines TRBV11-2 with TRBJ2-3; TRBD1 aligns across 8 bases. The CDR3 contains 14 residues. V dropped 4 bases and J dropped 6; count of bases not matched to a gene: 6. Germline lookup yields CDR1 SGHAT and CDR2 FQNNGV. Here the CDR3 DNA reads TGTGCCAGCAGCTCCCGGACAGGGTGGGATACGCAGTATTTT. Protein product: CASSSRTGWDTQYF.

This clonotype was detected ten times or more. The chain couples TRBV4-1 to TRBJ2-1, with D possibly TRBD2 on 5 matching bases. There are 19 residues in the CDR3. Between the trimmed V and J ends, which lost 4 bases and 4 bases, there was a span of 26 bases. Germline CDR1 is MGHRA and CDR2 is YSYEKL. In DNA, the CDR3 is TGCGCCAGCAGCCTACGCCTCACGGCGGTCGGGGTTGATTACAATGAGCAGTTCTTC. It codes for CASSLRLTAVGVDYNEQFF.

In this sample, this clonotype turned up many times. J is TRBJ1-2 and V is TRBV20-1; D is unclear. The germline V gene has CDR1 DFQATT and CDR2 SNEGSKA (reference sequence). The CDR3 covers 11 residues. The CDR3 DNA is TGCACCCCTAAGGACAACTATGGCTACACCTTC. Translated: CTPKDNYGYTF.

This clonotype was counted at least ten times. J is TRBJ1-2 and V is TRBV5-1; a possible D gene is TRBD1 (6 bases). In germline, CDR1 is SGHRS, CDR2 YFSETQ. The CDR3 totals 14 residues. The V gene lost 7 bases and the J gene lost 0 bases, with 13 bases spanning the gap. CDR3 sequence reads: CASGSGQTNYGYTF. The CDR3 bases are TGCGCCAGCGGGAGCGGACAGACTAACTATGGCTACACCTTC.

As to this clonotype: A much larger clone lies a single base off, so this may be a read error. The V gene is TRBV11-3, the J gene TRBJ1-3; 9 positions agree with TRBD1. This CDR3 contains 13 residues. Germline V gene lookup returns CDR1 SGHNT and CDR2 YENEEA. The DNA of the CDR3 is TGTGCCTGCAGAGGACAGGGGGGAAACACCATATATTTT. Translating it yields CACRGQGGNTIYF.